This TCR beta chain was identified during a study of Graves' ophthalmopathy and Graves' hyperthyroidism. Scientists amplified the TCR beta CDR3 regions from RNA transcripts. HTBI primers were employed in first-round RT-PCR, then a second-round multiplex PCR followed. TCRdb independently ran MiXCR on the multiplex PCR reads; one entry per CDR3 protein. The sample consists of approximately 500,000 distinct CDR3 sequences, over 13% of them appearing once. Many counts were recorded for this clonotype. The CDR3 is made up of 16 amino acids. Germline V CDR1 and CDR2: MNHEY, SVGAGI. Trimming shortened V by 3 bases and J by 10 bases, and 24 bases separated the two germline ends.

This TCR derives from a young woman with Graves' ophthalmopathy. The sample consisted of blood. This rearrangement joins TRBV6-5 to TRBJ1-1; a weak D match, TRBD1 (5 bases). The CDR3 reads CASSYIRAGRLVAAFF. The CDR3 bases are TGTGCCAGCAGTTATATTCGGGCAGGGCGGTTAGTGGCAGCTTTCTTT.